The rows below give T cell receptor beta chains drawn from one sample of a study of quantifying T cell responses using KT2 cells. Each CDR3 protein is one row after TCRdb ran MiXCR on the UMI-ligation and nested PCR reads. The table has approximately 54,000 distinct CDR3 sequences, 9.5% to 13% seen once. The sample was PBMCs spiked with cells of the T cell clone KT2. The receptors stem from a human donor. Each CDR3 is given with its conserved first and last residue. Fields, in order: D gene, clone size, J gene, V gene, CDR3 DNA, CDR3 protein. A D gene is named only where the DNA matches it firmly. Clone size is stated in some rows and not others, as once, few, many or a class when expanded.

TRBD1	medium-sized	TRBJ2-7	TRBV20-1	TGCAGTGCGAACAACCTAGGGACAGGGGAGACCTACGAGCAGTACTTC	CSANNLGTGETYEQYF
-	-	TRBJ1-2	TRBV14	TGTGCCAGCAGCCCGGGACGGAACTATGGCTACAACTTC	CASSPGRNYGYNF
-	-	TRBJ1-2	TRBV29-1	TGCAGCGTTGTGGGCAACGAGGGTCCATATGGCTACACCTTC	CSVVGNEGPYGYTF
TRBD1	few	TRBJ2-7	TRBV6-1	TGTGCCAGCACCCCGAGGGACAGGCCTATCTACGAGCAGTACTTC	CASTPRDRPIYEQYF
-	few	TRBJ2-6	TRBV29-1	TGCAGCGTTTTGAGGGCTGGGGCCAACGTCCTGACTTTC	CSVLRAGANVLTF
-	few	TRBJ2-3	TRBV20-1	TGCAGTGCTCTGACGACTCTCGACACAGATACGCAGTATTTT	CSALTTLDTDTQYF
TRBD1	few	TRBJ1-2	TRBV2	TGTGCCAGCAGGGGAGGGGTCACAGGGGCGCATCCCTATGGCTACACCTTC	CASRGGVTGAHPYGYTF
TRBD2	-	TRBJ2-2	TRBV5-1	TGCGCCAGCAGCTTGGTCGCAGCGGGGGCCAACACCGGGGAGCTGTTTTTT	CASSLVAAGANTGELFF
-	many	TRBJ1-1	TRBV20-1	TGCAGTGCTAGAGGCGGGACAATGAACACTGAAGCTTTCTTT	CSARGGTMNTEAFF
-	few	TRBJ2-7	TRBV20-1	TGCAGTGCTAGGACCCCTAGGGGGGGTTACGAGCAGTACTTC	CSARTPRGGYEQYF
-	many	TRBJ1-1	TRBV7-9	TGTGCCAGCAGCCCGCCAGGGAACACTGAAGCTTTCTTT	CASSPPGNTEAFF
-	many	TRBJ1-4	TRBV5-6	TGTGCCAGCAGCTTGGTTGGGCCTAATGAAAAACTGTTTTTT	CASSLVGPNEKLFF
-	many	TRBJ2-2	TRBV29-1	TGCGTCGACAGGATGGACACCGGGGAGCTGTTTTTT	CVDRMDTGELFF
-	-	TRBJ1-3	TRBV4-3	TGCGCCAGCAGCCCAACTCGGGCCTCTGGAAACACCATATATTTT	CASSPTRASGNTIYF
TRBD2	many	TRBJ2-4	TRBV18	TGTGCCAGCTCACAGCTAGCGGGAAGAGGCGGAAACATTCAGTACTTC	CASSQLAGRGGNIQYF
TRBD2	-	TRBJ2-1	TRBV6-5	TGTGCCAGCCGAAGGCTAGCGGGCTCCTACAATGAGCAGTTCTTC	CASRRLAGSYNEQFF
-	-	TRBJ2-5	TRBV12-3/TRBV12-4	TGTGCCAGCAGTTTTGGAGCGGGTTCTGTCGAGACCCAGTACTTC	CASSFGAGSVETQYF
-	many	TRBJ1-1	TRBV18	TGTGCCAGCTCGTTCTCACGGAACACTGAAGCTTTCTTT	CASSFSRNTEAFF
-	few	TRBJ1-1	TRBV20-1	TGCAGTGCTAGAGATTCGGGCAGGATGAACACTGAAGCTTTCTTT	CSARDSGRMNTEAFF
TRBD1	few	TRBJ1-5	TRBV5-1	TGCGCCAGCAGCCCAGGGACAGGAAATCAGCCCCAGCATTTT	CASSPGTGNQPQHF
-	few	TRBJ2-3	TRBV27	TGTGCCAGCAGTTTTACGGGGGGCACAGATACGCAGTATTTT	CASSFTGGTDTQYF
TRBD2	-	TRBJ2-3	TRBV7-9	TGTGCCAGCAGCTTTTCGGGAGGCCGCACAGATACGCAGTATTTT	CASSFSGGRTDTQYF
-	many	TRBJ1-6	TRBV30	TGTGCCTGGAGCGGCTACTCCTATAATTCACCCCTCCACTTT	CAWSGYSYNSPLHF
-	-	TRBJ1-2	TRBV20-1	TGCAGTGCTAGAGGACAGCCTGGCTACACCTTC	CSARGQPGYTF
-	few	TRBJ2-3	TRBV7-2	TGTGCCAGCAGCTTAGCAGGGGATAGCACAGATACGCAGTATTTT	CASSLAGDSTDTQYF
-	medium-sized	TRBJ2-3	TRBV4-2	TGTGCCAGCAGCCATGTGCAGGATACAGATACGCAGTATTTT	CASSHVQDTDTQYF
-	few	TRBJ2-7	TRBV20-1	TGCAGTGCTAGCAAGGGTTTCGACGAGCAGTACTTC	CSASKGFDEQYF
-	many	TRBJ2-1	TRBV7-2	TGTGCCAGCAGCTTAGAGGGCGCGAGACACTCCTACAATGAGCAGTTCTTC	CASSLEGARHSYNEQFF
-	few	TRBJ2-1	TRBV30	TGTGCCTGGAGTGGAGGGATGGGGGACAATGAGCAGTTCTTC	CAWSGGMGDNEQFF
-	many	TRBJ1-4	TRBV7-2	TGTGCCAGCAGCTGGGGGCCGGCAACTAATGAAAAACTGTTTTTT	CASSWGPATNEKLFF
-	few	TRBJ2-2	TRBV6-5	TGTGCTCGGAGGGCTACCGGGCCCGGGGAGCTGTTTTTT	CARRATGPGELFF
-	-	TRBJ2-7	TRBV2	TGTGCCAGCAGGGTGGAAGAGCAGTACTTC	CASRVEEQYF
-	once	TRBJ2-1	TRBV11-3	TGTGCCAGCAGCTTAGATATAGACAATGAGCAGTTCTTC	CASSLDIDNEQFF
TRBD2	many	TRBJ2-3	TRBV7-3	TGTGCCAGCGCGAGCGGGGGGGCCGCAGATACGCAGTATTTT	CASASGGAADTQYF
-	few	TRBJ2-3	TRBV7-3	TGTGCCAGCAGCTCTCACCTTGGTGGGGGGGCCACAGATACGCAGTATTTT	CASSSHLGGGATDTQYF
-	-	TRBJ1-2	TRBV28	TGTGCCAGCAGTAGAGAGACAGGCGGGTACACCTTC	CASSRETGGYTF
-	-	TRBJ2-6	TRBV7-3	TGTGCCAGCAGCGGCTATCCTTCTGGGGCCAACGTCCTGACTTTC	CASSGYPSGANVLTF
-	few	TRBJ1-5	TRBV12-3/TRBV12-4	TGTGCCAGCAGCCGGGCCGATCAGCCCCAGCATTTT	CASSRADQPQHF
TRBD2	-	TRBJ2-1	TRBV5-1	TGCGCCAGCAGCACGTGGGGGGGGAGGGTCGATGAGCAGTTCTTC	CASSTWGGRVDEQFF
-	-	TRBJ1-4	TRBV20-1	TGCAGTGCTAGAGCAGGAGTTGCGTCTACTAATGAAAAACTGTTTTTT	CSARAGVASTNEKLFF
-	few	TRBJ2-7	TRBV4-1	TGCGCCAGCAGCCAAGGCGAAGGGGCCTCCTACGAGCAGTACTTC	CASSQGEGASYEQYF
-	-	TRBJ1-4	TRBV13	TGTGCCAGCAGCTTACGCAAAGGGCCACTGTTTTTT	CASSLRKGPLFF
-	many	TRBJ1-5	TRBV6-5	TGTGCCAGCAGTCCAAAGTTGGTGGGTCAGCCCCAGCATTTT	CASSPKLVGQPQHF
-	few	TRBJ2-7	TRBV11-2	TGTGCCAGCAGCTTAGAGCCCTTGGCCGAGGGAGGAACCACCTACGAGCAGTACTTC	CASSLEPLAEGGTTYEQYF
-	many	TRBJ2-2	TRBV29-1	TGCAGCGCGGGTTGGCGAGGGGAGCTGTTTTTT	CSAGWRGELFF
-	-	TRBJ2-3	TRBV14	TGTGCCAGCAGCCAAGACAAGGCGGGACTGACAGATACGCAGTATTTT	CASSQDKAGLTDTQYF
-	-	TRBJ1-1	TRBV29-1	TGCAGCGCGAGGACGTCCATGAACACTGAAGCTTTCTTT	CSARTSMNTEAFF
-	few	TRBJ2-2	TRBV20-1	TGCAGTGCCCTTGTCGTGACCTCGGCGGGCGGGGAGCTGTTTTTT	CSALVVTSAGGELFF
TRBD2	-	TRBJ2-7	TRBV25-1	TGTGCCAGCAGTGACCCTGCGGGAGCCGCGGAGCAGTACTTC	CASSDPAGAAEQYF